This TCR beta chain was identified in a study of beta chain features in type 1 diabetes. Study-level results: Equally in patients and controls, PCR might preferentially amplify shorter templates. Diminished insertions and augmented deletions at VDJ junctions characterized type 1 diabetes patients.

The investigators reverse transcribed all of the isolated RNA, so they sequenced expressed TCRB transcripts. Profiling relied on immunoSEQ multiplex PCR, and the TCRdb table lists in-frame clones only, not all of them. This table has 200,000 to 250,000 clones, 25% to 30% appearing once. There are 13 residues in the CDR3. V was pared by 5 bases and J by 6 bases, with 12 bases between. Germline V gene sequence: CDR1 SGHRS, CDR2 YFSETQ. This clone was found many times. Its antigen is undetermined. The V call is TRBV5-1, the J call TRBJ1-5, with no clear D. The sequenced sample consisted of central memory CD4+ T cells from blood. This TCR was recovered from a young man in good health. CDR3 bases: TGCGCCAGCAGTTACAACAGTGGTCAGCCCCAGCATTTT. This encodes CASSYNSGQPQHF.